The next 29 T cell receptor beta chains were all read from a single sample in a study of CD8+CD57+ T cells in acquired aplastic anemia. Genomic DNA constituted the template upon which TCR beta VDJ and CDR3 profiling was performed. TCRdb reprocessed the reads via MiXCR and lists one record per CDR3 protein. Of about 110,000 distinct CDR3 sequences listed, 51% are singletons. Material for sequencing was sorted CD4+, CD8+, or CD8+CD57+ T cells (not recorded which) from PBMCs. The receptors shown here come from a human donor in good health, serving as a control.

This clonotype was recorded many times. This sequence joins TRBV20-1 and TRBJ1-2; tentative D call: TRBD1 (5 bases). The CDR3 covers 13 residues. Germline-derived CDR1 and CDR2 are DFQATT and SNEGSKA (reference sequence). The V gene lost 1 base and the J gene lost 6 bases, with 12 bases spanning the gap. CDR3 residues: CSARGGADDGYTF. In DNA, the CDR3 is TGCAGTGCTAGAGGAGGGGCAGACGATGGCTACACCTTC.

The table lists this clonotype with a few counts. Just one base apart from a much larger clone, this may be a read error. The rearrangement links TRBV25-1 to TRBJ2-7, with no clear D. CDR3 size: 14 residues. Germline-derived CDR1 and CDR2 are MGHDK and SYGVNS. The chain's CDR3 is CASSTQDGTYGQYF. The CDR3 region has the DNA TGTGCCAGCAGTACCCAGGACGGAACCTACGGGCAGTACTTC.

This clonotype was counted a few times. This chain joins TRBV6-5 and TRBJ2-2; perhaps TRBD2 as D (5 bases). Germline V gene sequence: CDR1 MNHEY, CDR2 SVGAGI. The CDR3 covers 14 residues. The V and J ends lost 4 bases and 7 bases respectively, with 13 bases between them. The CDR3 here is CASSFQTRGGELFF. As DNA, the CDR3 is TGTGCCAGCAGTTTCCAGACTCGGGGCGGGGAGCTGTTTTTT.

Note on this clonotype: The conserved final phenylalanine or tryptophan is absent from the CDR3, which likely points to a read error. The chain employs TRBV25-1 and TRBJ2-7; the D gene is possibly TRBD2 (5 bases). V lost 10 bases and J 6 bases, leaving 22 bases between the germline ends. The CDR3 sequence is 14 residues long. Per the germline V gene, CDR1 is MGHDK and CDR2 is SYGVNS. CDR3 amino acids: CATPSPDWTSEQYS. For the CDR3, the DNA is TGTGCCACACCTAGCCCCGATTGGACTTCCGAGCAGTACTCC.

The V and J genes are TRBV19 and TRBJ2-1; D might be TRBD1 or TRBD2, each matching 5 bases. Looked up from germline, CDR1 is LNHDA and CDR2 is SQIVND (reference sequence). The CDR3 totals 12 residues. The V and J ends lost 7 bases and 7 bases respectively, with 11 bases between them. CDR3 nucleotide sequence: TGTGCCAGTACCGGGACGGGGAATGAGCAGTTCTTC. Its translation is CASTGTGNEQFF.

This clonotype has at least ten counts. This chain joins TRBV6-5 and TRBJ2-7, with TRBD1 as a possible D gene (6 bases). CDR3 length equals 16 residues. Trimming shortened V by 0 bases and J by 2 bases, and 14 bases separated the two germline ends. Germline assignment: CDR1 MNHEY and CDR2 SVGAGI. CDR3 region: CASSYSTGHKTYEQYF. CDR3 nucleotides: TGTGCCAGCAGTTACTCGACGGGACACAAAACCTACGAGCAGTACTTC.

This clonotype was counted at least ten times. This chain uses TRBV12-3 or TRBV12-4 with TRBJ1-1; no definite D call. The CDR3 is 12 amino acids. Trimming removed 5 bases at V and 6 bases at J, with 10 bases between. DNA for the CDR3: TGTGCCAGCAGTCTGAGAGGGTCTGAAGCTTTCTTT. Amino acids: CASSLRGSEAFF.

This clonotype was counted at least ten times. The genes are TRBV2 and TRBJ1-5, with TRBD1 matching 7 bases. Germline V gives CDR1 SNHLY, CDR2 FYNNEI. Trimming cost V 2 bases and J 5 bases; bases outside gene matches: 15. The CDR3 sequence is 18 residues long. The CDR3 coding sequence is TGTGCCAGCAGTGAACTCCCGGGACAGATATCGGTGGATCAGCCCCAGCATTTT. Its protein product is CASSELPGQISVDQPQHF.

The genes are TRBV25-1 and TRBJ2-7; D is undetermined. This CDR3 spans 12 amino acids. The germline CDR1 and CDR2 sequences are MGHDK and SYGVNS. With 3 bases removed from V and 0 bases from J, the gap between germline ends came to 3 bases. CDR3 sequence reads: CASSETSYEQYF. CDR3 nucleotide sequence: TGTGCCAGCAGTGAGACCTCCTACGAGCAGTACTTC.

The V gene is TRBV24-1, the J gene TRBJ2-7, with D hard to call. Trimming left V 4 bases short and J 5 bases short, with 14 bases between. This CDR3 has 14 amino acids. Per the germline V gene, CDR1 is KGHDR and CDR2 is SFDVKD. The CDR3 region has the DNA TGTGCCACCAGTGACGCCCGGACGTACCACGAGCAGTACTTC. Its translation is CATSDARTYHEQYF.

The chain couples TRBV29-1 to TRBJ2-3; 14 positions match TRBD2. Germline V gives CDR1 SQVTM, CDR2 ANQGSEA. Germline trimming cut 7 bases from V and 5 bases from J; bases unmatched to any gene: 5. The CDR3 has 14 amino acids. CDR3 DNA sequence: TGCAGCGCTGGGACTAGCGGGGGCATAGATACGCAGTATTTT. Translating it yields CSAGTSGGIDTQYF.

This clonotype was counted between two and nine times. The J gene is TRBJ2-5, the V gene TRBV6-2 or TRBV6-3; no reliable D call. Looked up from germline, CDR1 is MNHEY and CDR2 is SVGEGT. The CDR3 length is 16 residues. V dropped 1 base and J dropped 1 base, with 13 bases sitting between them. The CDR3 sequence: CASSYYGSRIQETQYF. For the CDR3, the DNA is TGTGCCAGCAGTTACTATGGTAGCAGGATCCAAGAGACCCAGTACTTC.

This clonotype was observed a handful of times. In DNA form, the CDR3 reads TGTGCCGCCTCCAACCCGGGACAGGGGAAAAGAACACCCTACGAGCAGTACTTC. Its translation is CAASNPGQGKRTPYEQYF. This chain joins TRBV13 and TRBJ2-7; 10 nucleotides match TRBD1. V was clipped by 11 bases and J by 2 bases; unmatched bases: 21. There are 18 residues in the CDR3. Per germline, CDR1 PRHDT and CDR2 FYEKMQ (reference sequence).

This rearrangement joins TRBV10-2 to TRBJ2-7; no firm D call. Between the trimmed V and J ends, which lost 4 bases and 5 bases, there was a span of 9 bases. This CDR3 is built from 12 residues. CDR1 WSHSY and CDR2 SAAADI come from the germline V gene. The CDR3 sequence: CASSVSGHEQYF. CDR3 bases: TGCGCCAGCAGTGTCTCAGGCCACGAGCAGTACTTC.

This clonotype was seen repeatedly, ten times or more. This chain's CDR3 is CASSLAGGSQETQYF. CDR3 in DNA: TGTGCCAGCAGCTTAGCGGGGGGGAGCCAAGAGACCCAGTACTTC. The rearrangement joins TRBV7-2 to TRBJ2-5; TRBD2 matches at 7 bases. The CDR3 loop spans 15 amino acids. The germline V gene encodes CDR1 SGHTA and CDR2 FQGNSA. V lost 0 bases to trimming and J lost 1 base; unmatched junction nucleotides: 2.

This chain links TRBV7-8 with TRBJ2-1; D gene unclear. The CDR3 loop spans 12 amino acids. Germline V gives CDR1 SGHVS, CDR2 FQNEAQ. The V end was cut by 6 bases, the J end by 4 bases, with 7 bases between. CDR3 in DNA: TGTGCCAGCAGGAACGTATACAATGAGCAGTTCTTC. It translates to CASRNVYNEQFF.

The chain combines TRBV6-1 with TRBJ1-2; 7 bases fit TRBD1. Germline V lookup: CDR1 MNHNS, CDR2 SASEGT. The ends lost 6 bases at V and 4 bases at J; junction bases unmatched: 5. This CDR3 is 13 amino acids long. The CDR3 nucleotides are TGTGCCAGCAGCCTGGGACAGTTCTATGGCTACACCTTC. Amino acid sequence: CASSLGQFYGYTF.

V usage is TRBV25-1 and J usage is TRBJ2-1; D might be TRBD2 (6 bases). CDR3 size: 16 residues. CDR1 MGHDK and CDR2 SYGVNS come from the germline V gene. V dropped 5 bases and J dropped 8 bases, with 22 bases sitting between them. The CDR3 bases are TGTGCCAGCAGTCCACACGGGAGATCGGTCGGCGATGAGCAGTTCTTC. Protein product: CASSPHGRSVGDEQFF.

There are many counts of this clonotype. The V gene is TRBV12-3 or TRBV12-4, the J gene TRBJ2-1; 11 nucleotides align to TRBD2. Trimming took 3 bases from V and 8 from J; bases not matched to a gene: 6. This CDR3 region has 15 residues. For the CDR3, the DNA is TGTGCCAGCAGTTTGGTTAGCGGGGGGGCCGATGAGCAGTTCTTC. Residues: CASSLVSGGADEQFF.

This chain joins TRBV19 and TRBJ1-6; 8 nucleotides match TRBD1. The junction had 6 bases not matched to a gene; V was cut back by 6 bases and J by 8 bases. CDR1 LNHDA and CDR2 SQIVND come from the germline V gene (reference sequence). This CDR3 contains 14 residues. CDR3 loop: CASRDTGGDSPLHF. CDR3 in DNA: TGTGCCAGTAGGGATACAGGGGGAGATTCACCCCTCCACTTT. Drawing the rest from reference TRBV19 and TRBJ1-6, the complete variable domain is DGGITQSPKYLFRKEGQNVTLSCEQNLNHDAMYWYRQDPGQGLRLIYYSQIVNDFQKGDIAEGYSVSREKKESFPLTVTSAQKNPTAFYLCASRDTGGDSPLHFGNGTRLTVT.

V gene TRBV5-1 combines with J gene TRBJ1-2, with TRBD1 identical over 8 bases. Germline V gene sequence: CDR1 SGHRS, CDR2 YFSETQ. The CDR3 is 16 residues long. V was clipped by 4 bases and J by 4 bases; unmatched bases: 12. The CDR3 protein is CASSIDTGGSTYGYTF. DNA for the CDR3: TGCGCCAGCAGCATAGACACAGGGGGGTCAACCTATGGCTACACCTTC.

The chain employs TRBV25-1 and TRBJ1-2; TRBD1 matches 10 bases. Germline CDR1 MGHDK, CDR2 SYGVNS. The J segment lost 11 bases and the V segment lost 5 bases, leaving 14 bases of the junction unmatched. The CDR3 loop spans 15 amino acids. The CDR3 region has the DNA TGTGCCAGCAGTTTGGTTAGCGGGACAGGGGCGCGGTACACCTTC. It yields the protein CASSLVSGTGARYTF.

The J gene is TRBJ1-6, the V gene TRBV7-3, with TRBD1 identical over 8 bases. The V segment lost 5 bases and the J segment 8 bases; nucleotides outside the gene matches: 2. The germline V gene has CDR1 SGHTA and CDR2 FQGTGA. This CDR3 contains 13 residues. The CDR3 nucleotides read TGTGCCAGCAGCGTACAGGGGGATTCACCCCTCCACTTT. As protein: CASSVQGDSPLHF.

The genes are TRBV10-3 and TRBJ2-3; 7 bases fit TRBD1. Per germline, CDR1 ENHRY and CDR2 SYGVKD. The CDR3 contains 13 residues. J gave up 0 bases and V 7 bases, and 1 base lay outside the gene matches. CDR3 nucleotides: TGTGCCATCAAGGACAGGAGCACAGATACGCAGTATTTT. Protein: CAIKDRSTDTQYF.

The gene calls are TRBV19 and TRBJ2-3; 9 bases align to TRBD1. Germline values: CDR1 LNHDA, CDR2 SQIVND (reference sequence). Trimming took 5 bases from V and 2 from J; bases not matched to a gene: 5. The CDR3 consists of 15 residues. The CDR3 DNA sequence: TGTGCCAGTAGTGCGGGACAGGGATTCACAGATACGCAGTATTTT. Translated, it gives CASSAGQGFTDTQYF. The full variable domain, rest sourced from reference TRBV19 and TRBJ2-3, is DGGITQSPKYLFRKEGQNVTLSCEQNLNHDAMYWYRQDPGQGLRLIYYSQIVNDFQKGDIAEGYSVSREKKESFPLTVTSAQKNPTAFYLCASSAGQGFTDTQYFGPGTRLTVL.

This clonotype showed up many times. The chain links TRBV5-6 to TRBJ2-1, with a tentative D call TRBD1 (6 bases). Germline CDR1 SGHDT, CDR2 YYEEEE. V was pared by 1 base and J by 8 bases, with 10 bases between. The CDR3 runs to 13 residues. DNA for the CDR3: TGTGCCAGCAGCTTGCCAGGGGATTATGAGCAGTTCTTC. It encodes CASSLPGDYEQFF.

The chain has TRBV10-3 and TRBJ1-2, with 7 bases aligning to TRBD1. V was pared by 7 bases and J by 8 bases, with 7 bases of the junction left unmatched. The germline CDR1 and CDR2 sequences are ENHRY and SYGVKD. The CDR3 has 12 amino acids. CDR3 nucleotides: TGTGCCATCAAACTTACAGGGGAAGGCTACACCTTC. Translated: CAIKLTGEGYTF.

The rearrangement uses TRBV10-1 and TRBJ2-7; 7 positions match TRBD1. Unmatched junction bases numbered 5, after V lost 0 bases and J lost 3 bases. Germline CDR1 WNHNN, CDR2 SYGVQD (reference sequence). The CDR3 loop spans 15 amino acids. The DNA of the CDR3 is TGCGCCAGCAGTGAGTCTCCGAGACAGGGCTACGAGCAGTACTTC. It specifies CASSESPRQGYEQYF.

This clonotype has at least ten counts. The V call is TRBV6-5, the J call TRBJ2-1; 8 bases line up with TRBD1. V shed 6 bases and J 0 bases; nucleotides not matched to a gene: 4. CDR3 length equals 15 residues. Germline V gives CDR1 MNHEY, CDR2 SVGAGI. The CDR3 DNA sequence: TGTGCCAGCAGGACCACAGGGGGCTCCTACAATGAGCAGTTCTTC. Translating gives CASRTTGGSYNEQFF.